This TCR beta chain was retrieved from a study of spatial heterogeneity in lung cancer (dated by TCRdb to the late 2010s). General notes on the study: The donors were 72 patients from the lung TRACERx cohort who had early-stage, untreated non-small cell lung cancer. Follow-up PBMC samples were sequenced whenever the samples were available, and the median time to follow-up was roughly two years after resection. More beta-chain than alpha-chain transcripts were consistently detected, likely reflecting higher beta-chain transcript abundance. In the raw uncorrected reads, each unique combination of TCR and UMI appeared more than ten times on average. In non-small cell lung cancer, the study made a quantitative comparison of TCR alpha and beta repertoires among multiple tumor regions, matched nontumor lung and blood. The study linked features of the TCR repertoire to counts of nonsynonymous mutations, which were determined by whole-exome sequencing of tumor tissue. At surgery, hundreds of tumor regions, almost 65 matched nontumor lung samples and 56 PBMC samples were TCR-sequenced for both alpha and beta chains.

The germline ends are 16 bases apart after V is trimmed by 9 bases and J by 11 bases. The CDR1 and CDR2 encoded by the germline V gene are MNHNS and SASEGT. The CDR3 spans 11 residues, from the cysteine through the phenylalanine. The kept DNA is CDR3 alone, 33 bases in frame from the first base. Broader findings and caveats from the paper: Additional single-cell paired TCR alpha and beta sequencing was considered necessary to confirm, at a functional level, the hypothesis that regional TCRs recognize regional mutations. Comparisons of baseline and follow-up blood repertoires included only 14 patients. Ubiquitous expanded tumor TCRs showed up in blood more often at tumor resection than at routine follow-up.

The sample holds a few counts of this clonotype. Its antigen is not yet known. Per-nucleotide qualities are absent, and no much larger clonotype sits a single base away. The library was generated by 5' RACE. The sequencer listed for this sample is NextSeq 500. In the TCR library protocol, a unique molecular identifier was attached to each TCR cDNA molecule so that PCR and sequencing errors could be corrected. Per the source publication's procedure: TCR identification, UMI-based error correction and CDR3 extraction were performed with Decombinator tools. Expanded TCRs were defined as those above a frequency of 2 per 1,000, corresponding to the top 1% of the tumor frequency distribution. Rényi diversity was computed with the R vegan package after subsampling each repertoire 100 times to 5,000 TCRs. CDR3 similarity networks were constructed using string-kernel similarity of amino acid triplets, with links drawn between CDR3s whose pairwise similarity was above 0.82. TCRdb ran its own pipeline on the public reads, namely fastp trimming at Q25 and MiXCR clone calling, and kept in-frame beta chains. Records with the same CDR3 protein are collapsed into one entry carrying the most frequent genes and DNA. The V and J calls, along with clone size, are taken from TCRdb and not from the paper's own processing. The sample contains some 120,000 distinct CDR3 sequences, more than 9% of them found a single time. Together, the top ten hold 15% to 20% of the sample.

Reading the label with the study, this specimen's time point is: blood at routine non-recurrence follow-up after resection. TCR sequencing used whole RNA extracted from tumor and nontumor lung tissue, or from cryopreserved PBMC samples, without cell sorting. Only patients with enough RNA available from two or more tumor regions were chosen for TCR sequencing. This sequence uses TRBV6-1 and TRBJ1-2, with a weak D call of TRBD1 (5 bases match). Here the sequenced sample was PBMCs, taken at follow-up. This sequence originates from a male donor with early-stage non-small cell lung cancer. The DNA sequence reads TGTGCCAGTGGACAAGGGCCGCCGTACACCTTC. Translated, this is CASGQGPPYTF.